A single sample is the source of the 31 T cell receptor beta chains below, sequenced in a study of blood T cell repertoires in COVID-19 (dated by TCRdb to 2020 to 2022). Library preparation used the immunoSEQ multiplex PCR assay. TCRdb obtained this table from immuneACCESS and retained in-frame rearrangements with V and J assigned. These tables miss some clones; where compared with another copy, unresolved V genes account for less than half of the shortfall, and the remainder is unexplained. The sample table lists just over 300,000 clones, approximately 84% of them with a count of one. The top ten hold about 4.2% of the sample. The sequenced sample consisted of PBMCs or T cells enriched from blood (not recorded which). Receptors originate from a man aged 25 to 40 who had recovered from COVID-19.

This clone was recorded a few times. The V and J genes are TRBV24-1 and TRBJ2-1, with 9 bases aligning to TRBD2. After removal of 4 bases from V and 5 bases from J, the junction contained 11 bases not matched to a gene. The CDR3 totals 17 residues. Germline loops: CDR1 KGHDR, CDR2 SFDVKD. CDR3 in DNA: TGTGCCACCAGTGACCTAGGGTTAGCGGGAGCAAACAATGAGCAGTTCTTC. Translated: CATSDLGLAGANNEQFF.

This chain links TRBV6-5 with TRBJ2-1; 11 bases line up with TRBD1. Germline V gene lookup returns CDR1 MNHEY and CDR2 SVGAGI. The CDR3 consists of 15 residues. V trimming: 7 bases; J trimming: 6 bases; junction bases outside the gene matches: 8. CDR3 residues: CASTTPDRGLNEQFF. DNA for the CDR3: TGTGCCAGCACCACCCCGGACAGGGGGCTCAATGAGCAGTTCTTC.

The chain has TRBV12-3 or TRBV12-4 and TRBJ1-1; 7 nucleotides align to TRBD1. CDR3 size: 11 residues. Trimming at V came to 5 bases and at J to 11 bases, leaving 5 bases not matched to a gene. CDR3 sequence: CASSTQGSAFF. The CDR3 DNA sequence: TGTGCCAGCAGTACACAGGGGTCTGCTTTCTTT.

The chain combines TRBV19 with TRBJ1-5, with D tentatively TRBD1 (6 bases). The V gene's germline CDR1 is LNHDA and CDR2 SQIVND (reference sequence). The CDR3 loop spans 16 amino acids. With 1 base removed from V and 5 bases from J, the gap between germline ends came to 15 bases. CDR3 DNA: TGTGCCAGTAGTATAGGTCGGGGGGCTAACCATCAGCCCCAGCATTTT. This codes for CASSIGRGANHQPQHF.

The J gene is TRBJ1-3, the V gene TRBV4-2; 8 bases agree with TRBD1. From germline, CDR1 is LGHNA and CDR2 YNFKEQ. The CDR3 loop spans 19 amino acids. The V gene end was trimmed by 0 bases and the J gene end by 0 bases; junction bases not matched to a gene: 10. The CDR3 DNA reads TGTGCCAGCAGCCAAGATTGGGGACAGGTTAAAGCCTCTGGAAACACCATATATTTT. Its protein product is CASSQDWGQVKASGNTIYF.

V gene TRBV5-1 combines with J gene TRBJ2-3; TRBD2 aligns across 12 bases. V lost 4 bases and J lost 5; bases outside the gene matches: 8. The CDR3 totals 16 residues. CDR1 and CDR2 (germline): SGHRS, YFSETQ. CDR3 DNA sequence: TGCGCCAGCAGCGCCCTAGCGGGAGGGTCCAGAGATACGCAGTATTTT. Its translation: CASSALAGGSRDTQYF. Complete variable domain (other parts from reference TRBV5-1 and TRBJ2-3): KAGVTQTPRYLIKTRGQQVTLSCSPISGHRSVSWYQQTPGQGLQFLFEYFSETQRNKGNFPGRFSGRQFSNSRSEMNVSTLELGDSALYLCASSALAGGSRDTQYFGPGTRLTVL.

This clone was detected only once. The J gene is TRBJ2-6, the V gene TRBV18; 7 bases are shared with TRBD2. The CDR3 length is 18 residues. V trimming: 1 base; J trimming: 1 base; junction bases outside the gene matches: 7. Germline-derived CDR1 and CDR2 are KGHSH and LQKENI. The CDR3 here is CASSPLQAGKSGANVLTF. The DNA for the CDR3 is TGTGCCAGCTCACCACTTCAAGCGGGGAAATCTGGGGCCAACGTCCTGACTTTC.

The V and J genes are TRBV5-1 and TRBJ1-5; D possibly corresponds to TRBD1 (6 bases). V lost 4 bases to trimming and J lost 2 bases, with 10 bases between them. Looked up from germline, CDR1 is SGHRS and CDR2 is YFSETQ. This CDR3 has 14 amino acids. The CDR3 coding sequence is TGCGCCAGCAGCCGGGACACCGGCAATCAGCCCCAGCATTTT. This encodes CASSRDTGNQPQHF.

CDR3 residues: CSVGRAGGQDTGELFF. The CDR3 DNA reads TGCAGCGTTGGACGGGCGGGGGGCCAGGACACCGGGGAGCTGTTTTTT. The genes are TRBV29-1 and TRBJ2-2, with 8 bases fitting TRBD2. CDR3 length equals 16 residues. In germline, CDR1 is SQVTM, CDR2 ANQGSEA. V shed 4 bases, J shed 3 bases, and the junction held 10 bases outside the gene matches.

The chain links TRBV30 to TRBJ2-5; D perhaps matches TRBD2 (5 bases). This CDR3 spans 14 amino acids. The ends were cut back, 2 bases at V and 7 bases at J, with 17 bases in the middle. Germline CDR1 reads GTSNPN; CDR2 reads SVGIG (reference sequence). The CDR3 region is CAWSPDSSKGTQYF. Here the CDR3 DNA reads TGTGCCTGGAGTCCGGACTCCTCCAAGGGGACCCAGTACTTC.

J is TRBJ1-5 and V is TRBV20-1, with 12 bases identical to TRBD1. The V segment lost 3 bases and the J segment 7 bases; nucleotides outside the gene matches: 16. This CDR3 region has 18 residues. Per germline, CDR1 DFQATT and CDR2 SNEGSKA (reference sequence). The CDR3 sequence: CSASWAGTGGPGGQPQHF. For the CDR3, the DNA is TGCAGTGCTAGTTGGGCCGGGACAGGGGGCCCTGGTGGGCAGCCCCAGCATTTT.

The chain links TRBV4-2 to TRBJ1-2, with TRBD1 as a possible D gene (6 bases). V lost 1 base and J 6 bases, leaving 15 bases between the germline ends. Germline V gene sequence: CDR1 LGHNA, CDR2 YNFKEQ. CDR3 length: 15 residues. In nucleotides, the CDR3 is TGTGCCAGCAGCCAAGTCTCGGGGGGCGATCATGGCTACACCTTC. This translates into CASSQVSGGDHGYTF.

The V gene is TRBV28, the J gene TRBJ1-2; 9 bases are shared with TRBD1. Trimming cost V 5 bases and J 1 base; bases outside gene matches: 8. Germline CDR1 is MDHEN and CDR2 is SYDVKM. The CDR3 has 16 amino acids. The DNA of the CDR3 is TGTGCCAGCAGTGGGTCCCGGGACAGGGATAACTATGGCTACACCTTC. Protein product: CASSGSRDRDNYGYTF.

The gene calls are TRBV11-2 and TRBJ2-7; D may be TRBD1 (6 bases). The V end lost 5 bases, the J end lost 0 bases, and 17 bases lay between the germline ends. Per germline, CDR1 SGHAT and CDR2 FQNNGV. This CDR3 spans 16 amino acids. The CDR3 region is CASSPRTVSLSYEQYF. DNA for the CDR3: TGTGCCAGCAGCCCGCGGACAGTATCCCTCTCCTACGAGCAGTACTTC.

This sequence joins TRBV5-4 and TRBJ2-1, with 15 bases matching TRBD2. Looked up from germline, CDR1 is SGHNT and CDR2 is YYREEE (reference sequence). The CDR3 is 16 amino acids. V lost 2 bases, J lost 7 bases, and 4 bases stayed unmatched. In DNA, the CDR3 is TGTGCCAGCAGCTTCCCCGGACTAGCGGGAGGGAATGAGCAGTTCTTC. Amino acids: CASSFPGLAGGNEQFF.

This chain joins TRBV9 and TRBJ1-2; D call uncertain. V dropped 0 bases and J dropped 5 bases, with 8 bases sitting between them. Germline V gives CDR1 SGDLS, CDR2 YYNGEE. This CDR3 spans 13 amino acids. The CDR3 protein is CASSVDPPYGYTF. In nucleotides, the CDR3 is TGTGCCAGCAGCGTAGATCCCCCTTATGGCTACACCTTC.

This chain joins TRBV7-2 and TRBJ1-6; no firm D call. This CDR3 has 14 residues. In germline, CDR1 is SGHTA, CDR2 FQGNSA. V gave up 6 bases and J gave up 6 bases, with 12 bases separating them. CDR3 coding DNA: TGTGCCAGCAGAGTAGCGGGCGTTAATTCACCCCTCCACTTT. This sequence encodes CASRVAGVNSPLHF.

This clone was seen a few times. The V gene is TRBV9, the J gene TRBJ1-1; D is undetermined. CDR1 and CDR2 (germline): SGDLS, YYNGEE. The V end lost 3 bases, the J end lost 4 bases, and 13 bases lay between the germline ends. The CDR3 is 14 amino acids. For the CDR3, the DNA is TGTGCCAGCAGCGCCGGGTTTCGACTCACTGAAGCTTTCTTT. This codes for CASSAGFRLTEAFF.

The chain couples TRBV2 to TRBJ1-5; D call uncertain. The CDR3 is 13 residues long. Germline CDR1 reads SNHLY; CDR2 reads FYNNEI. Trimming shortened V by 8 bases and J by 2 bases, and 10 bases separated the two germline ends. This CDR3 reads CASRSLGNQPQHF. The DNA of the CDR3 is TGTGCCAGCCGGAGTTTGGGCAATCAGCCCCAGCATTTT. The variable domain in full, completed from reference TRBV2 and TRBJ1-5, reads EPEVTQTPSHQVTQMGQEVILRCVPISNHLYFYWYRQILGQKVEFLVSFYNNEISEKSEIFDDQFSVERPDGSNFTLKIRSTKLEDSAMYFCASRSLGNQPQHFGDGTRLSIL.

This chain connects TRBV4-1 to TRBJ2-5; tentatively, D is TRBD2 (6 bases). The germline gives CDR1 MGHRA, CDR2 YSYEKL. Trimming took 1 base from V and 7 from J, leaving 13 bases between them. The CDR3 loop spans 14 amino acids. This chain's CDR3 is CASSQVPVGGTQYF. In DNA, the CDR3 is TGCGCCAGCAGCCAAGTTCCGGTGGGGGGGACCCAGTACTTC.

This chain uses TRBV7-2 with TRBJ1-4; possible D gene TRBD1, 5 bases. This CDR3 is built from 14 residues. From germline, CDR1 is SGHTA and CDR2 FQGNSA. Trimming cost V 5 bases and J 8 bases, with 15 bases left between them. The DNA of the CDR3 is TGTGCCAGCAGCCCTTCGGGGGTCCGAGAAAAACTGTTTTTT. Protein sequence: CASSPSGVREKLFF.

The chain carries TRBV7-2 and TRBJ2-3, with 7 positions matching TRBD1. The CDR3 extends over 14 amino acids. V shed 10 bases, J shed 0 bases, and the junction held 7 bases outside the gene matches. Germline values: CDR1 SGHTA, CDR2 FQGNSA. The CDR3 nucleotides read TGTGCCACCGCGCCGGGACAGAGCACAGATACGCAGTATTTT. This sequence encodes CATAPGQSTDTQYF. Drawing the rest from reference TRBV7-2 and TRBJ2-3, the complete variable domain is GAGVSQSPSNKVTEKGKDVELRCDPISGHTALYWYRQSLGQGLEFLIYFQGNSAPDKSGLPSDRFSAERTGGSVSTLTIQRTQQEDSAVYLCATAPGQSTDTQYFGPGTRLTVL.

Points on this clone: One end of the junction does not line up with germline, which may come from a read error. V gene TRBV6-4 combines with J gene TRBJ1-2; 8 bases fit TRBD1. This CDR3 has 15 residues. The germline gives CDR1 MRHNA, CDR2 SNTAGT. CDR3 sequence reads: CSIWRQGYTNYGYTF. The CDR3 coding sequence is TGCAGCATTTGGAGACAGGGGTATACTAACTATGGCTACACCTTC.

The chain recombines TRBV2 with TRBJ1-5, with D perhaps matching TRBD1 (6 bases). V lost 5 bases to trimming and J lost 1 base, with 15 bases between them. This CDR3 is built from 16 residues. The germline gives CDR1 SNHLY, CDR2 FYNNEI. CDR3 nucleotide sequence: TGTGCCAGCAGTCCCCAGACAGGCTTAAGCAATCAGCCCCAGCATTTT. This gives the protein CASSPQTGLSNQPQHF.

The sample holds one count of this clone. The chain carries TRBV2 and TRBJ1-4, with TRBD1 as a possible D gene (6 bases). The CDR3 has 15 amino acids. V lost 4 bases and J 5 bases, leaving 14 bases between the germline ends. Per the germline V gene, CDR1 is SNHLY and CDR2 is FYNNEI. The CDR3 coding sequence is TGTGCCAGCAGTGTGCGGACAGTGAGGAATGAAAAACTGTTTTTT. Translating gives CASSVRTVRNEKLFF. The full variable domain, its missing parts supplied by reference TRBV2 and TRBJ1-4, is EPEVTQTPSHQVTQMGQEVILRCVPISNHLYFYWYRQILGQKVEFLVSFYNNEISEKSEIFDDQFSVERPDGSNFTLKIRSTKLEDSAMYFCASSVRTVRNEKLFFGSGTQLSVL.

This rearrangement joins TRBV7-9 to TRBJ2-1; 10 bases agree with TRBD2. After removal of 1 base from V and 4 bases from J, the junction contained 4 bases not matched to a gene. From germline, CDR1 is SEHNR and CDR2 FQNEAQ (reference sequence). The CDR3 sequence is 16 residues long. The CDR3 loop is CASSLVGTSVYNEQFF. The CDR3, as DNA: TGTGCCAGCAGCTTAGTCGGGACTAGCGTTTACAATGAGCAGTTCTTC.

The rearrangement links TRBV6-2 or TRBV6-3 to TRBJ1-2; D is possibly TRBD1 (6 bases). Germline V gene lookup returns CDR1 MNHEY and CDR2 SVGEGT. CDR3 length: 13 amino acids. V was clipped by 2 bases and J by 8 bases, with 12 bases between them. CDR3 nucleotides: TGTGCCAGCAGTTACAACACAGGGAACGGCTACACCTTC. Its protein is CASSYNTGNGYTF.

The rearrangement joins TRBV30 to TRBJ1-2; D perhaps matches TRBD1 (5 bases). CDR3 length: 13 residues. CDR1 is GTSNPN and CDR2 is SVGIG in the germline V gene (reference sequence). The ends were cut back, 4 bases at V and 4 bases at J, with 13 bases in the middle. Here the CDR3 DNA reads TGTGCCTGGACAGGGCAGTCAATCTATGGCTACACCTTC. It yields the protein CAWTGQSIYGYTF.

V usage is TRBV7-2 and J usage is TRBJ2-1; weak D call: TRBD1 (5 bases). The germline CDR1 and CDR2 sequences are SGHTA and FQGNSA. This CDR3 has 14 amino acids. The V end lost 5 bases, the J end lost 3 bases, and 11 bases lay between the germline ends. The chain's CDR3 is CASSVQENYNEQFF. The CDR3 coding sequence is TGTGCCAGCAGCGTACAGGAAAACTACAATGAGCAGTTCTTC. Full variable domain (missing parts from reference TRBV7-2 and TRBJ2-1): GAGVSQSPSNKVTEKGKDVELRCDPISGHTALYWYRQSLGQGLEFLIYFQGNSAPDKSGLPSDRFSAERTGGSVSTLTIQRTQQEDSAVYLCASSVQENYNEQFFGPGTRLTVL.

The chain couples TRBV19 to TRBJ2-1, with D tentatively TRBD2 (6 bases). Germline V gene sequence: CDR1 LNHDA, CDR2 SQIVND (reference sequence). V was trimmed by 5 bases and J by 4 bases, leaving 18 bases between them. CDR3 length: 16 residues. Here the CDR3 DNA reads TGTGCCAGTAGTCGACGCCAGGGAGGTGGGTACAATGAGCAGTTCTTC. This codes for CASSRRQGGGYNEQFF.

This chain connects TRBV10-2 to TRBJ2-3, with 7 bases fitting TRBD2. The germline V gene encodes CDR1 WSHSY and CDR2 SAAADI. J was trimmed by 2 bases and V by 5 bases; bases with no gene match: 1. This CDR3 is built from 13 residues. The CDR3 spells CASSLADTDTQYF. The CDR3 nucleotides are TGCGCCAGCAGTCTAGCGGACACAGATACGCAGTATTTT.